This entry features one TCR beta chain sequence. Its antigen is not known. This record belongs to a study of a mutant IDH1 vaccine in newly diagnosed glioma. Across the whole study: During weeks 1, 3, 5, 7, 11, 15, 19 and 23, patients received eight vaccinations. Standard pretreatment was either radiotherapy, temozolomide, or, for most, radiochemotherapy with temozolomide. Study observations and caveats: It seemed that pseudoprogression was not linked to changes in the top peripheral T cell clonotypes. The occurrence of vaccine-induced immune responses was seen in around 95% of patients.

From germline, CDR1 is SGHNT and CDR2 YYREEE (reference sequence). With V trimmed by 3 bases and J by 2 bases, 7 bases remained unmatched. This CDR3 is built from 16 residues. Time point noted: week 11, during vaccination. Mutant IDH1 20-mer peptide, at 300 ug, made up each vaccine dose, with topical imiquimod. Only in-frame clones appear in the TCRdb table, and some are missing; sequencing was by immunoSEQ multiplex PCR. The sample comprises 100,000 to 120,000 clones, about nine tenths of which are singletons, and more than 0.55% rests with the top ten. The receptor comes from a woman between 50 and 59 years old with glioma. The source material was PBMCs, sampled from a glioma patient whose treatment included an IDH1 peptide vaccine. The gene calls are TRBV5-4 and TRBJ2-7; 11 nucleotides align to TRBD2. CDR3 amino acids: CASSSSRLAGPYEQYF. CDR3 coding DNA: TGTGCCAGCAGCTCTTCTCGACTAGCGGGACCCTACGAGCAGTACTTC.